The entry below describes one TCR beta chain. Its cognate antigen has yet to be identified. No base-level quality is on record; no much larger clone is a single base apart. The collaborating institutions used their own protocols to collect whole blood in K2EDTA tubes. For TCRbeta analysis, collaborators shipped samples in one of three forms: frozen whole blood, isolated PBMCs, or DNA extracted from either of those sample types. This record comes from a study of blood T cell repertoires in COVID-19 (dated by TCRdb to the early 2020s). About the study as a whole: Samples covering the acute and convalescent phases of COVID-19 were provided by collaborators in the United States, Italy and Spain. The dataset comprised deeply sampled blood TCRbeta repertoires from subjects exposed to, actively infected with, or recovered from COVID-19. The prospective study material was composed of cDNA or gDNA derived from T cells, B-cell-depleted T cells, or PBMCs. Nearly every sample came with metadata listing a de-identified subject ID, COVID-19 status, age in years and sex. The repertoires were released in a freely available public database intended as a resource for research on the immune response to SARS-CoV-2. Where available, HLA class I and class II types were taken from metadata supplied by the sample provider and were not determined by assay-based typing. Samples came from the ongoing ImmuneRACE study (first 160 participants) plus 1,254 subjects from 6 global collaborators. General conclusions and limits of the study: The amount of clinical and demographic metadata varied by source and participant and was provided uncurated.

CDR3 length: 16 amino acids, cysteine to phenylalanine. The CDR3 DNA has 48 bases and is translated from base 1. The germline V gene supplies CDR1 MNHEY and CDR2 SVGAGI. V loses 0 bases, J loses 5 bases, and the germline ends lie 16 bases apart. The immunoSEQ Assay, a bias-controlled multiplex PCR, was used to amplify TCRbeta CDR3 regions from genomic DNA. For the original study's pipeline: Nucleated cell counts per sample were estimated from amplification of reference gene primers within the assay. Sequence reads were collapsed and filtered to measure the absolute abundance of every unique TCRbeta CDR3 rearrangement. Productive Simpson clonality was computed per sample as the square root of Simpson's diversity index over productive rearrangements. The immuneACCESS repertoire file appears here via TCRdb, limited to in-frame rearrangements. These files lack a portion of the clones; in checked studies, under half of the deficit traces to unresolved V genes, and the cause of the others is not known. For V, J and clone size, that table is used; D and trimming come from the DNA. The sample data list 200,000 or so clones, and around nine tenths of these were observed just once. Less than 3% of the sample goes to the ten largest clones.

The TCR originated in a woman in her sixties with acute or convalescent COVID-19. This sequence uses TRBV6-5 and TRBJ1-1, with TRBD1 perhaps the D gene, on 5 matching bases. The sequenced sample consisted of peripheral blood. The DNA sequence is TGTGCCAGCAGTTACTCAGGGGCGACCCTTGGGACTGAAGCTTTCTTT. Translation gives CASSYSGATLGTEAFF.